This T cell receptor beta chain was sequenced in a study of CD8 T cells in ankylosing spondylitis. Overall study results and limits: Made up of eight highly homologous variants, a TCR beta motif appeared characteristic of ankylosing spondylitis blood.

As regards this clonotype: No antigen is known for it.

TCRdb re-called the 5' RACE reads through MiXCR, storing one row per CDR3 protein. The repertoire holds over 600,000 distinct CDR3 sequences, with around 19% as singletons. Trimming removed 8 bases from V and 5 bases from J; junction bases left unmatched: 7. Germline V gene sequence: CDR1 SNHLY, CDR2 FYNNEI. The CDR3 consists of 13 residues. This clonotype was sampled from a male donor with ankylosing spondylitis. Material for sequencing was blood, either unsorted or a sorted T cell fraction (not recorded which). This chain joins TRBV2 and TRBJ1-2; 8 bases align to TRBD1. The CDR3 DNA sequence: TGTGCCAGCTTACAGGGGGAGGGATATGGCTACACCTTC. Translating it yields CASLQGEGYGYTF.